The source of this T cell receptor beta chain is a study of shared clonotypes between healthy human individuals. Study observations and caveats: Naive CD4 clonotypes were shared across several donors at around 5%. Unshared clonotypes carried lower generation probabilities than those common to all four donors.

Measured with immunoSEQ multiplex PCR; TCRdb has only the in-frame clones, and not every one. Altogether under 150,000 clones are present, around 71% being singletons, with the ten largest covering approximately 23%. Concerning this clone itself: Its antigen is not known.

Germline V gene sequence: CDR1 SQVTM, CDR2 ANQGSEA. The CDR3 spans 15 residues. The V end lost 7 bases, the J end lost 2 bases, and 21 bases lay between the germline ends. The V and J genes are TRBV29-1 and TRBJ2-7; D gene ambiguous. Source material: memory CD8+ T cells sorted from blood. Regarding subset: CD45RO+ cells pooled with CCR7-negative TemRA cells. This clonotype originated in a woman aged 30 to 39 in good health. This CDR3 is CSAWLGAKHPYEQYF. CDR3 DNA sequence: TGCAGCGCTTGGCTCGGAGCGAAACACCCCTACGAGCAGTACTTC.